Below are 4 T cell receptor beta chains sequenced from a single sample in a study of T cells in Graves' hyperthyroidism and ophthalmopathy. RNA transcripts provided the source from which TCR beta CDR3 regions were amplified. First-round RT-PCR of the TCR CDR3 relied on the HTBI primer set. TCRdb re-called the multiplex PCR reads through MiXCR, storing one row per CDR3 protein. Of approximately 610,000 distinct CDR3 sequences in the sample, over 12% were seen once. Sequenced: blood. The origin of the receptors is a woman aged 35 to 49 with Graves' ophthalmopathy.

The table lists this clonotype with many counts. CDR3 loop: CAWAAGIGPSYEQYF. As DNA, the CDR3 is TGTGCCTGGGCCGCTGGAATAGGCCCTTCCTACGAGCAGTACTTC. The V gene is TRBV30, the J gene TRBJ2-7, with D unresolved. The CDR3 spans 15 residues. Trimming took 5 bases from V and 1 from J, leaving 18 bases between them. Germline assignment: CDR1 GTSNPN and CDR2 SVGIG (reference sequence).

This chain uses TRBV19 with TRBJ2-4; no definite D call. The CDR3 covers 12 residues. Germline V CDR1 and CDR2: LNHDA, SQIVND (reference sequence). V shed 2 bases and J shed 9 bases, with 8 bases lying between them. In DNA form, the CDR3 reads TGTGCCAGTAGTATAACTGGGGTCATTCAGTACTTC. Translated, it gives CASSITGVIQYF.

This clonotype showed up just a few times. This sequence joins TRBV5-4 and TRBJ2-7; no clear D gene. Trimming took off 0 bases at V and 3 bases at J, with 10 bases between the two ends. From germline, CDR1 is SGHNT and CDR2 YYREEE (reference sequence). CDR3 length: 14 amino acids. The CDR3 region is CASSLEDNGYEQYF. CDR3 nucleotide sequence: TGTGCCAGCAGCTTGGAAGATAACGGCTACGAGCAGTACTTC.

This clonotype was picked up many times. This sequence joins TRBV7-2 and TRBJ2-7; D is tentatively TRBD1 or TRBD2 (5 bases each). Trimming stripped 3 bases from V and 3 bases from J, with 15 bases between. Looked up from germline, CDR1 is SGHTA and CDR2 is FQGNSA. CDR3 length: 15 residues. The CDR3 region has the DNA TGTGCCAGCAGCTTGTATAAGGGGAGCCACTACGAGCAGTACTTC. Its translation: CASSLYKGSHYEQYF.